The present TCR beta chain was sequenced within a study of identical twins (dated by TCRdb to the mid-2010s). Turning to the overall study: The study deep-sequenced TCR alpha and beta repertoires from monozygotic twins, unrelated adults of various ages and cord blood to test whether fetal clonotypes persist. To rule out contamination, replicate twin experiments were performed at different times with different library preparation protocols.

Overall study outcomes, separate from this receptor: Fewer insertions were carried by abundant cord blood beta clonotypes, a similar but weaker trend appeared in young adult naive repertoires, and no such trend appeared in memory repertoires. Compared with coincidental sharing between unrelated individuals, out-of-frame TCR alpha sequences shared between twins had an excess of sequences with low generation probability. Because the same donors could not be followed over many years, the conclusions relied on cross-sectional statistical analysis. Invariant T cells such as MAIT and iNKT could partly confound zero-insertion analyses, although diverse VJ usage argued against such confounding for most clonotypes. Recombination models systematically underestimated out-of-frame TCR alpha sharing in monozygotic twins but agreed with sharing between unrelated individuals. In beta out-of-frame sequences, excess twin sharing was weaker, because having fewer shared sequences lowered the signal-to-noise ratio.

V is reduced by 3 bases and J by 6 bases, leaving a spacing of 6 bases between them. CDR1 and CDR2 (MGHRA, YSYEKL) derive from the germline V gene. From its cysteine to its phenylalanine, the CDR3 spans 12 amino acids. Of the read, only the CDR3 DNA is kept; its 36 bases are in frame from base 1. Libraries were built with 5' RACE. The run used an Illumina HiSeq 2000. Template switching introduced a universal primer binding site; the final cDNA contained a unique molecular identifier, enabling accurate counting of TCR cDNA molecules. First-strand cDNA for TCR alpha and beta chains was synthesized from specific primers in the conserved constant-segment region. To control for contamination, every cDNA library carried two barcodes: a SMART-Mk sample barcode plus Illumina barcodes. Two successive PCR steps introduced TruSeq adapter sequences along with Illumina sample barcodes. TCR alpha and beta cDNA libraries were sequenced on the Illumina HiSeq platform with custom primers. The paper's data handling went like this. Unique molecular identifiers were extracted from raw reads with MiGEC, and CDR3 positions were determined with MiXCR. Recombination models were inferred per individual with the repgenHMM and IGoR tools using an EM algorithm. The tcR package in R was used for shared clonotype analysis, with sharing normalized by the product of cloneset sizes. To study raw recombination free of thymic and clonal selection effects, out-of-frame nonproductive sequences were analyzed. Using fastp at Q25 and MiXCR, TCRdb reprocessed the public reads and kept productive beta chains. Merged by CDR3 protein, the rows form single entries marked with the most common genes and DNA. TCRdb, rather than the study authors, made the V and J calls. For this sample the table gives about 700,000 distinct CDR3 sequences, of which 6.1% were detected only once. The ten top clones hold 1.5% to 2% of the sample.

At least ten counts were recorded for this clonotype. Its antigen has not been determined. No much larger clonotype is one base removed from it; base qualities were not supplied. Only healthy Caucasian donors were included. The study also sequenced three unrelated non-twin adults: a male aged 18 to 30, a male aged 50 to 60 and a female aged 50 to 60. Miltenyi CD45RO+ enrichment and human naive T-cell isolation kits were used to isolate memory (CD45RO+) and naive T cells from PBMC. The chain is made from TRBV4-1 and TRBJ2-1; no D gene is confidently identified. The specimen sequenced was naive T cells sorted from blood. The intended sense of this specimen's cell subset or site label: cells isolated with a human naive T-cell isolation kit. This TCR was sampled from a man between 18 and 35 years old in good health. The CDR3 in this case is CASSHLSNEQFF. At the DNA level, the sequence is TGCGCCAGCAGCCATCTCAGCAATGAGCAGTTCTTC.